These 5 T cell receptor beta chains were sequenced from one sample in a study of control samples from healthy donors and cancer patients. Sequencing used immunoSEQ multiplex PCR; TCRdb keeps in-frame clones, though not all of them. Of around 80,000 clones listed, 90% to 95% were seen once; the top ten hold about 16%. Input material: blood. All receptors derive from a man in his forties or fifties in good health.

The V and J genes are TRBV7-8 and TRBJ2-5; no firm D call. The CDR3 contains 13 residues. CDR1 is SGHVS, CDR2 FQNEAQ, per germline. V lost 1 base and J lost 6, with 9 bases in between. Here the CDR3 reads CASSLGREQTQYF. CDR3 nucleotide sequence: TGTGCCAGCAGCTTAGGTCGTGAACAGACCCAGTACTTC.

The genes are TRBV5-6 and TRBJ2-3; no firm D call. The V end lost 0 bases, the J end lost 2 bases, and 10 bases lay between the germline ends. The CDR3 length is 15 residues. From germline, CDR1 is SGHDT and CDR2 YYEEEE. The DNA for the CDR3 is TGTGCCAGCAGCTTGGGAATCCCGCACACAGATACGCAGTATTTT. This codes for CASSLGIPHTDTQYF.

The rearrangement links TRBV5-1 to TRBJ2-7; possibly TRBD1 for D (6 bases). The V end was cut by 2 bases, the J end by 1 base, with 10 bases between. This CDR3 contains 14 residues. Germline V gene sequence: CDR1 SGHRS, CDR2 YFSETQ. Here the CDR3 reads CASSFRDKSYEQYF. The CDR3 DNA sequence: TGCGCCAGCAGCTTCCGGGACAAGTCCTACGAGCAGTACTTC.

The V call is TRBV7-2, the J call TRBJ2-1; D is possibly TRBD1 (5 bases). The CDR3 runs 16 residues. Germline V gene sequence: CDR1 SGHTA, CDR2 FQGNSA. The V end was cut by 5 bases, the J end by 1 base, with 15 bases between. CDR3 sequence (DNA): TGTGCCAGCAGCCTTATGGGGCCGTCATCCTACAATGAGCAGTTCTTC. It is translated as CASSLMGPSSYNEQFF.

This chain connects TRBV24-1 to TRBJ1-3; D possibly corresponds to TRBD1 (5 bases). The CDR3 is 16 amino acids. Trimming cost V 3 bases and J 2 bases, with 13 bases left between them. From germline, CDR1 is KGHDR and CDR2 SFDVKD. CDR3 bases: TGTGCCACCAGTGATCCCCGGGACCGAACTGGAAACACCATATATTTT. Its protein is CATSDPRDRTGNTIYF.